This T cell receptor beta chain comes out of a study of blood T cell repertoires in COVID-19. Across the study: Some COVID-19 samples were acute and others convalescent; all came from the United States, Italy and Spain. PBMCs, B-cell-depleted T cells, or T cells provided the cDNA or gDNA that made up the material.

Per the study methods: Reference gene primer amplification gave nucleated cell count estimates. Measured with immunoSEQ multiplex PCR; TCRdb has only the in-frame clones, and not every one. The DNA gave D and trimming, while V, J and clone size come from that table. The sample has some 160,000 clones, around 90% seen once. The CDR3 contains 12 residues. J was trimmed by 5 bases and V by 5 bases; bases with no gene match: 3. Germline CDR1 and CDR2: WSHSY and SAAADI. The receptor was derived from a man aged 60-69 years with acute or convalescent COVID-19. The sample taken for sequencing was peripheral blood. The chain employs TRBV10-2 and TRBJ2-7; 7 nucleotides line up with TRBD2. The chain's CDR3 is CASSLLANEQYF. CDR3 coding DNA: TGCGCCAGCAGTCTACTAGCGAACGAGCAGTACTTC.